The 24 T cell receptor beta chains below were found in one sample sequenced in a study of post-analysis software for immune sequencing data. Study observations and caveats: Patients showed TRBV5-6, TRBV5-1 and TRBV20-1 among roughly five TRBV segments more frequent than in controls.

Presence of unique molecular identifiers characterized the TCR beta cDNA libraries. TCRdb reprocessed the PCR reads with MiXCR, giving one entry per CDR3 protein. The sample includes roughly 600,000 distinct CDR3 sequences, 44% of them seen just once. Antigen specificity for these receptors is unknown. The sequencing input was blood. These receptors came from a girl between 5 and 17 years old with multiple sclerosis.

J is TRBJ2-1 and V is TRBV7-2, with a tentative D call TRBD2 (7 bases). CDR3 length: 15 residues. The V and J ends lost 1 base and 5 bases respectively, with 12 bases between them. The germline V gene encodes CDR1 SGHTA and CDR2 FQGNSA. CDR3 sequence reads: CASSLGGGPHNEQFF. The CDR3 DNA is TGTGCCAGCAGCTTAGGGGGGGGGCCGCACAATGAGCAGTTCTTC.

Turning to this clonotype: Sequence at one end of the junction differs from germline and may be a read error. The V and J genes are TRBV29-1 and TRBJ1-2, with 10 bases identical to TRBD1. CDR1 and CDR2 (germline): SQVTM, ANQGSEA. The CDR3 runs to 13 residues. Here the CDR3 reads CSAEVGQGNGYTF. The CDR3 DNA reads TGCAGCGCTGAAGTGGGACAGGGGAATGGCTACACCTTC. Looking up the rest from reference TRBV29-1 and TRBJ1-2 gives the full variable domain: SAVISQKPSRDICQRGTSLTIQCQVDSQVTMMFWYRQQPGQSLTLIATANQGSEATYESGFVIDKFPISRPNLTFSTLTVSNMSPEDSSIYLCSAEVGQGNGYTFGSGTRLTVV.

V is TRBV15 and J is TRBJ1-2; the D is unclear. The length of the CDR3 is 14 residues. V was pared by 1 base and J by 7 bases, with 13 bases between. Germline CDR1 and CDR2: LNHNV and YYDKDF (reference sequence). CDR3 bases: TGTGCCACCAGCAGAGTTCAGCGGGGAAGTGGCTACACCTTC. This translates into CATSRVQRGSGYTF.

In the case of this clonotype: The germline gene is not matched at one end of the junction; a read error may be the cause. The chain joins TRBV12-3 or TRBV12-4 to TRBJ2-7; 7 positions agree with TRBD1. The DNA end favors TRBJ2-5, so the J call may be wrong. This CDR3 has 15 residues. The CDR3 loop reads CTSSSRDSFQETQYF. The CDR3 DNA sequence: TGTACCAGCAGTTCCCGGGACAGCTTTCAAGAGACCCAGTACTTC.

V gene TRBV12-3 or TRBV12-4 combines with J gene TRBJ2-7; D unclear. Trimming removed 3 bases from V and 0 bases from J, with 18 bases in between. This CDR3 contains 17 residues. CDR3 nucleotides: TGTGCCAGCAGTTTCTACAACTCCCTACCAAGCTCCTACGAGCAGTACTTC. Translating it yields CASSFYNSLPSSYEQYF.

V usage is TRBV12-3 or TRBV12-4 and J usage is TRBJ2-6, with D tentatively TRBD1 (5 bases). There are 16 residues in the CDR3. The V gene lost 6 bases and the J gene lost 0 bases, with 12 bases spanning the gap. This CDR3 is CASSPLQDSGANVLTF. CDR3 nucleotide sequence: TGTGCCAGCAGCCCCCTACAGGACTCTGGGGCCAACGTCCTGACTTTC.

The gene calls are TRBV6-4 and TRBJ2-2; D is unresolved. This CDR3 has 13 amino acids. Germline lookup yields CDR1 MRHNA and CDR2 SNTAGT. V dropped 4 bases and J dropped 5 bases, with 8 bases sitting between them. CDR3 nucleotides: TGTGCCAGCAGTGCCTCATCTACCGGGGAGCTGTTTTTT. Amino acids: CASSASSTGELFF.

V is TRBV12-3 or TRBV12-4 and J is TRBJ2-5; a possible D gene is TRBD2 (7 bases). TRBJ2-7 matches the DNA end more closely, so the J call is doubtful. There are 15 residues in the CDR3. The CDR3, as DNA: TGTGCCAGCAGGCTATTGGGGGGGGCTTCTTACGAGCAGTACTTC. Translating gives CASRLLGGASYEQYF.

This clonotype was seen only a few times. The rearrangement uses TRBV27 and TRBJ1-2; D may be TRBD1 (5 bases). CDR1 is MNHEY and CDR2 is SMNVEV in the germline V gene (reference sequence). This CDR3 spans 13 amino acids. V lost 5 bases to trimming and J lost 4 bases, with 11 bases between them. The CDR3 sequence: CASSRGRGYGYTF. In nucleotides, the CDR3 is TGTGCCAGCAGTCGGGGACGGGGCTATGGCTACACCTTC.

This clonotype was counted only a few times. This chain joins TRBV15 and TRBJ2-5, with D tentatively TRBD2 (5 bases). CDR3 size: 17 residues. Germline assignment: CDR1 LNHNV and CDR2 YYDKDF (reference sequence). V lost 3 bases to trimming and J lost 1 base, with 18 bases between them. CDR3 in amino acids: CATSRGDSRPFQETQYF. As DNA, the CDR3 is TGTGCCACCAGCAGGGGAGACTCGCGCCCTTTCCAAGAGACCCAGTACTTC.

The V call is TRBV5-1, the J call TRBJ2-3; no firm D call. V lost 4 bases and J 2 bases, leaving 17 bases between the germline ends. CDR3 size: 16 residues. CDR1 is SGHRS and CDR2 is YFSETQ in the germline V gene. CDR3 region: CASSPVDDGVTDTQYF. For the CDR3, the DNA is TGCGCCAGCAGCCCTGTGGACGACGGAGTCACAGATACGCAGTATTTT.

The chain recombines TRBV13 with TRBJ2-7, with D unresolved. Germline V lookup: CDR1 PRHDT, CDR2 FYEKMQ (reference sequence). The V and J ends lost 0 bases and 2 bases respectively, with 8 bases between them. The CDR3 has 14 amino acids. This chain's CDR3 is CASSLGRTPYEQYF. The CDR3 nucleotides are TGTGCCAGCAGCTTAGGTCGGACCCCCTACGAGCAGTACTTC. Combining the CDR3 with reference TRBV13 and TRBJ2-7 gives the whole variable domain AAGVIQSPRHLIKEKRETATLKCYPIPRHDTVYWYQQGPGQDPQFLISFYEKMQSDKGSIPDRFSAQQFSDYHSELNMSSLELGDSALYFCASSLGRTPYEQYFGPGTRLTVT.

This chain links TRBV20-1 with TRBJ2-1, with 9 bases identical to TRBD1. Germline V gives CDR1 DFQATT, CDR2 SNEGSKA (reference sequence). V dropped 3 bases and J dropped 0; count of bases not matched to a gene: 6. This CDR3 region has 16 residues. The CDR3 nucleotides read TGCAGTGCTAGTTCGAACAGGGGGCTCTCCTACAATGAGCAGTTCTTC. Protein: CSASSNRGLSYNEQFF.

The CDR3 protein is CSASRRGRGTDTQYF. In DNA form, the CDR3 reads TGCAGTGCTAGTCGCAGGGGGCGCGGCACAGATACGCAGTATTTT. The rearrangement joins TRBV20-1 to TRBJ2-3; 8 bases map to TRBD1. V trimming: 3 bases; J trimming: 1 base; junction bases outside the gene matches: 6. This CDR3 spans 15 amino acids. Germline V lookup: CDR1 DFQATT, CDR2 SNEGSKA (reference sequence).

This chain connects TRBV29-1 to TRBJ2-7; 7 positions agree with TRBD1. Germline V lookup: CDR1 SQVTM, CDR2 ANQGSEA. CDR3 length: 13 residues. J lost 2 bases, V lost 5 bases, and 6 bases had no gene match. CDR3 DNA sequence: TGCAGCGTTCGACAGGGACGGACCTACGAGCAGTACTTC. It encodes CSVRQGRTYEQYF.

The chain is built from TRBV29-1 and TRBJ1-2; D not resolved. CDR3 length: 11 amino acids. CDR1 SQVTM and CDR2 ANQGSEA come from the germline V gene. With 6 bases removed from V and 4 bases from J, the gap between germline ends came to 9 bases. CDR3 DNA sequence: TGCAGCGTGAGGACGGTCTATGGCTACACCTTC. Translation: CSVRTVYGYTF.

V usage is TRBV5-1 and J usage is TRBJ1-1, with 8 bases that match TRBD1. With V trimmed by 4 bases and J by 4 bases, 9 bases remained unmatched. Germline V gene lookup returns CDR1 SGHRS and CDR2 YFSETQ. This CDR3 comprises 15 residues. CDR3 region: CASSVKTGAITEAFF. The DNA for the CDR3 is TGCGCCAGCAGCGTCAAGACAGGGGCGATCACTGAAGCTTTCTTT.

The J gene is TRBJ2-1, the V gene TRBV29-1, with D tentatively TRBD2 (6 bases). With 6 bases removed from V and 15 bases from J, the gap between germline ends came to 18 bases. The CDR3 extends over 11 amino acids. Germline V CDR1 and CDR2: SQVTM, ANQGSEA. This CDR3 reads CSVSEGGVGFF. As DNA, the CDR3 is TGCAGCGTATCCGAGGGAGGTGTTGGGTTCTTC.

This clonotype was counted ten times or more. This chain connects TRBV12-3 or TRBV12-4 to TRBJ2-1; 9 bases align to TRBD2. This CDR3 has 14 amino acids. V was clipped by 5 bases and J by 15 bases; unmatched bases: 14. CDR3 bases: TGTGCCAGCAGTAGTACGGGACTAGCCGTAAATCGGTTCTTC. It encodes CASSSTGLAVNRFF.

This clonotype was seen many times. V and J are TRBV7-9 and TRBJ2-5, with no clear D. This CDR3 contains 11 residues. CDR1 is SEHNR, CDR2 FQNEAQ, per germline (reference sequence). Trimming shortened V by 3 bases and J by 5 bases, and 4 bases separated the two germline ends. The CDR3 DNA follows: TGTGCCAGCAGCTTGGATGAGACCCAGTACTTC. This encodes CASSLDETQYF. Drawing the rest from reference TRBV7-9 and TRBJ2-5, the complete variable domain is DTGVSQNPRHKITKRGQNVTFRCDPISEHNRLYWYRQTLGQGPEFLTYFQNEAQLEKSRLLSDRFSAERPKGSFSTLEIQRTEQGDSAMYLCASSLDETQYFGPGTRLLVL.

The chain uses TRBV7-3 and TRBJ1-6, with D unresolved. This CDR3 is built from 13 residues. Between the trimmed V and J ends, which lost 5 bases and 9 bases, there was a span of 11 bases. Looked up from germline, CDR1 is SGHTA and CDR2 is FQGTGA. The CDR3 here is CASSGQAGSPLHF. DNA for the CDR3: TGTGCCAGCAGCGGGCAGGCGGGTTCACCCCTCCACTTT.

This clonotype was seen a handful of times. The V gene is TRBV6-4, the J gene TRBJ2-3, with 9 bases aligning to TRBD2. CDR3 length equals 15 residues. J lost 0 bases, V lost 6 bases, and 4 bases had no gene match. Germline V gene lookup returns CDR1 MRHNA and CDR2 SNTAGT. The CDR3 region has the DNA TGTGCCAGCAGACGGACTAGCGCGAGCACAGATACGCAGTATTTT. It encodes CASRRTSASTDTQYF.

In this sample, this clonotype turned up a few times. The chain employs TRBV20-1 and TRBJ2-1, with D unresolved. CDR3 length: 14 amino acids. Looked up from germline, CDR1 is DFQATT and CDR2 is SNEGSKA (reference sequence). The V gene lost 6 bases and the J gene lost 3 bases, with 15 bases spanning the gap. DNA for the CDR3: TGCAGTGCGAGGACGTCTCCAGGCTACAATGAGCAGTTCTTC. Protein sequence: CSARTSPGYNEQFF.

This clonotype was observed a handful of times. The chain recombines TRBV28 with TRBJ2-4, with D possibly TRBD1 on 6 matching bases. Near its end, the DNA agrees better with TRBJ2-7, so the J call may be wrong. The CDR3 is made up of 12 amino acids. Germline CDR1 MDHEN, CDR2 SYDVKM. The CDR3 nucleotides read TGTGCCAGCAGTACCTCAGGGGTCGAGCAGTACTTC. It codes for CASSTSGVEQYF.